This TCR beta chain was identified in a study of blood T cell repertoires in COVID-19. Overall study context: COVID-19 samples from acute and convalescent phases originated in the United States, Italy and Spain. From T cells, B-cell-depleted T cells, or PBMCs came the material, which was cDNA or gDNA.

In the authors' workflow: Amplified reference gene primers provided the basis for estimating nucleated cell counts. This table comes from immunoSEQ multiplex PCR, and its TCRdb copy is limited to in-frame clones, with some not included. V, J and clone size are taken as reported in that table, and D and trimming were inferred from the DNA itself. Of 200,000 to 250,000 clones listed, roughly 84% are singletons. Germline V gene sequence: CDR1 LGHNA, CDR2 YSLEER. V dropped 1 base and J dropped 0 bases, with 15 bases sitting between them. This CDR3 has 17 residues. The gene calls are TRBV4-3 and TRBJ1-1; D is possibly TRBD1 (6 bases). The TCR originated in a woman aged 40 to 55 who had recovered from COVID-19. The sequencing sample was made of peripheral blood. The CDR3 sequence: CASSQAPGATVNTEAFF. The CDR3 nucleotides read TGCGCCAGCAGCCAAGCCCCAGGGGCCACCGTGAACACTGAAGCTTTCTTT.